This paragraph covers one TCR beta chain sequence. Its cognate antigen is unknown. Measured with immunoSEQ multiplex PCR; TCRdb has only the in-frame clones, and not every one. The table shows more than 95,000 clones, with around nine tenths occurring only once. V was clipped by 4 bases and J by 0 bases; unmatched bases: 13. Germline values: CDR1 SGHRS, CDR2 YFSETQ. The CDR3 contains 19 residues. This sample is drawn from a study of Tregs in tolerant kidney transplant recipients. Study findings and constraints: Biological reproducibility was not directly addressed, but technical replication error appeared minimal. Validation in larger populations is needed because few patients were studied.

The chain couples TRBV5-1 to TRBJ2-5; 12 positions match TRBD1. This TCR was recovered from a human donor in good health. The sample comprised CD4+ T cells from blood. CDR3 loop: CASSPGTGGESWYQETQYF. CDR3 nucleotides: TGCGCCAGCAGCCCCGGGACAGGGGGCGAATCGTGGTACCAAGAGACCCAGTACTTC.